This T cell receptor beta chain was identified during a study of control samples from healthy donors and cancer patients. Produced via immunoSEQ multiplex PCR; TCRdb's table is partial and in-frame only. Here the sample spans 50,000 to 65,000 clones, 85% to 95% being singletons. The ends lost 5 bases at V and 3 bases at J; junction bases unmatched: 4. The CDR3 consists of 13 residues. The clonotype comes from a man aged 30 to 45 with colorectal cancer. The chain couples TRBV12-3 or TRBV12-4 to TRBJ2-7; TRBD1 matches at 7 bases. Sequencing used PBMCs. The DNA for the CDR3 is TGTGCCAGCAGTAAACAGGGGTACTACGAGCAGTACGTC. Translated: CASSKQGYYEQYV.